This TCR beta chain was sequenced during a study of CD8+ T cells in alopecia areata. Study-level points and caveats: Clonality in lesional scalp, especially alopecia totalis/universalis, exceeded that of normal scalp.

With regard to this clone: What it binds is unknown.

RNA was extracted and reverse transcribed into cDNA as the sequencing template. Assay used: immunoSEQ multiplex PCR; TCRdb lists only in-frame clones, some missing. The data contain over 120,000 clones, about 60% of them singletons. The germline V gene encodes CDR1 SGDLS and CDR2 YYNGEE. CDR3 size: 15 residues. V shed 3 bases and J shed 0 bases, with 11 bases lying between them. This chain joins TRBV9 and TRBJ2-3, with a weak D call TRBD2 (5 bases). This TCR was recovered from a human donor with alopecia areata. The material was CD4+ T cells sorted from blood, obtained at week 0. CDR3 sequence reads: CASSDGDSSTDTQYF. The CDR3 bases are TGTGCCAGCAGCGACGGGGATTCTAGCACAGATACGCAGTATTTT.